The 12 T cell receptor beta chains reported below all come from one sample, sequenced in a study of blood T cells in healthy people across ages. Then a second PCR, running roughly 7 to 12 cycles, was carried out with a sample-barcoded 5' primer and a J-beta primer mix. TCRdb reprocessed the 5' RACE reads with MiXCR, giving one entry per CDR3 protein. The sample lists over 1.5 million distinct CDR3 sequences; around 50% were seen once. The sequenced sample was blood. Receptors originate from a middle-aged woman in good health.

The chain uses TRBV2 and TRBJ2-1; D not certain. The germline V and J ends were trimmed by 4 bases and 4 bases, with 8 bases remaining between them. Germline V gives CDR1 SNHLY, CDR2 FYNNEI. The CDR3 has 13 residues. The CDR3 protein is CASSGPTYNEQFF. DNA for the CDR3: TGTGCCAGCAGTGGGCCCACATACAATGAGCAGTTCTTC.

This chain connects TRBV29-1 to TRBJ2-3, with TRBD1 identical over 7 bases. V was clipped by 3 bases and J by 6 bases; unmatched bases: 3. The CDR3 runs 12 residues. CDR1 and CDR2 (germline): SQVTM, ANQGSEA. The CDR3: CSVETGLDTQYF. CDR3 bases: TGCAGCGTTGAGACAGGGTTGGATACGCAGTATTTT.

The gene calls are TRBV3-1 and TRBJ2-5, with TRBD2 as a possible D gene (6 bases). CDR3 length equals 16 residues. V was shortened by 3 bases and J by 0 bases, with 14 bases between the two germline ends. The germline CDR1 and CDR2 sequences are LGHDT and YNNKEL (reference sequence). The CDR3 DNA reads TGTGCCAGCAGCCAGGCGCGGGACTCGTACCAAGAGACCCAGTACTTC. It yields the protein CASSQARDSYQETQYF.

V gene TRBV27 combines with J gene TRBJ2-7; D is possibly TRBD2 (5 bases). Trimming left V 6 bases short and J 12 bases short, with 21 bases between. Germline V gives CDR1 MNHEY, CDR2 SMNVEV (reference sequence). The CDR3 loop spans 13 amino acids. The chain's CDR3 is CASSRTRDLPAYF. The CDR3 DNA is TGTGCCAGCAGCCGAACCCGGGATCTCCCCGCGTACTTC.

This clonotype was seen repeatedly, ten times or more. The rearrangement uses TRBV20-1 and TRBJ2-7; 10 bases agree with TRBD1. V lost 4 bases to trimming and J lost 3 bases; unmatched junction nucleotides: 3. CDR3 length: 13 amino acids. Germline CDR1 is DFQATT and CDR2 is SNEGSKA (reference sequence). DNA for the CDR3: TGCAGTGCTAACCGGGACAGGGGCTACGAGCAGTACTTC. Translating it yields CSANRDRGYEQYF.

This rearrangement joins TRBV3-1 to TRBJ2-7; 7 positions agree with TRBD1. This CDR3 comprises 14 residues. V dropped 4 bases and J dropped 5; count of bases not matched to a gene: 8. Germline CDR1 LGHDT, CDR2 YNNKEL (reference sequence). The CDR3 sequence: CASSRRQGSNEQYF. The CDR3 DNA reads TGTGCCAGCAGCCGAAGACAGGGCTCGAACGAGCAGTACTTC.

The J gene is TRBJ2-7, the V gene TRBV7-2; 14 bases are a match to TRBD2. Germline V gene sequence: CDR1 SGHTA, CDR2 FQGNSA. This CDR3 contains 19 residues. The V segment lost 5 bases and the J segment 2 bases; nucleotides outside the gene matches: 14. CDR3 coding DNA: TGTGCCAGCAGCCGTCCTGTGAGGACTAGCGGGGGGCCACCCTACGAGCAGTACTTC. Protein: CASSRPVRTSGGPPYEQYF.

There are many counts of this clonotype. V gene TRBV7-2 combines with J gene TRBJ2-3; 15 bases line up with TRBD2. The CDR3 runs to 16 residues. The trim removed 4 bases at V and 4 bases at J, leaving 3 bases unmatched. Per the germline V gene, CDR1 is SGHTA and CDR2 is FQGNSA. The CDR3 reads CASSSGLAGGADTQYF. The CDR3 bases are TGTGCCAGCAGCTCGGGACTAGCGGGGGGAGCAGATACGCAGTATTTT.

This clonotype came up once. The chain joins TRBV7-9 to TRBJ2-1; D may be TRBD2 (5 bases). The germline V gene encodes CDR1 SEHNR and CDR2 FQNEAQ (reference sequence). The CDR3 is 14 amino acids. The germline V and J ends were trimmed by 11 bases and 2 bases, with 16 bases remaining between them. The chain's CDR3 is CAGLATHTYNEQFF. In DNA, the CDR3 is TGTGCCGGACTCGCGACACATACCTACAATGAGCAGTTCTTC.

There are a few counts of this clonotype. The CDR3 DNA reads as TGTGCCAGCAGTTACTCCCACGGAGAAGATACGCAGTATTTT. This codes for CASSYSHGEDTQYF. V gene TRBV6-5 combines with J gene TRBJ2-3; D remains unclear. Germline CDR1 is MNHEY and CDR2 is SVGAGI. V lost 0 bases to trimming and J lost 5 bases, with 9 bases between them. CDR3 size: 14 residues.

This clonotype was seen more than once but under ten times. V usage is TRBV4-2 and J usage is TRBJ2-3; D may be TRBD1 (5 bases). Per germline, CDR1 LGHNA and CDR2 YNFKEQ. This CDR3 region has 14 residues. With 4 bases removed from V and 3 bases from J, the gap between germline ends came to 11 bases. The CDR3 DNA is TGTGCCAGCAGCCGACAGCTCGTGACAGATACGCAGTATTTT. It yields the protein CASSRQLVTDTQYF.

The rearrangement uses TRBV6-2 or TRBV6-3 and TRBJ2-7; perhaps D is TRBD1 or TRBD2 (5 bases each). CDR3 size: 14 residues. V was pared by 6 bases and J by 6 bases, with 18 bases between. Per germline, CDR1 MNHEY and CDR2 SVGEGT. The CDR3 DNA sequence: TGTGCCAGCAGGAGGGACGCTCCCCGAAGCGAGCAGTACTTC. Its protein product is CASRRDAPRSEQYF.